One sample yielded the 22 T cell receptor beta chains listed below, sequenced in a study of T-cell reconstitution after alpha-beta-depleted transplantation in children. The library targeted TCRbeta and was prepared with unique molecular identifiers. TCRdb recomputed calls from the PCR reads with MiXCR, one row per CDR3 protein. There are about 610,000 distinct CDR3 sequences in the sample; 10% to 13% occur only once, and roughly 4% lies in the top ten. Specimen: PBMCs from the stem cell graft donor, collected from the stem cell graft. The receptors were sampled from a human donor who donated a stem cell graft to a child with acute myeloid leukemia.

This clonotype has just a few counts. The gene calls are TRBV12-3 or TRBV12-4 and TRBJ2-3, with D perhaps TRBD1 or TRBD2 (5 bases each). The V end lost 3 bases, the J end lost 4 bases, and 14 bases lay between the germline ends. The CDR3 runs to 15 residues. As DNA, the CDR3 is TGTGCCAGCAGTTTTTCCCCAGGGAGTTCAGATACGCAGTATTTT. It translates to CASSFSPGSSDTQYF.

There are many counts of this clonotype. This rearrangement joins TRBV20-1 to TRBJ1-4; D perhaps matches TRBD1 (5 bases). V shed 7 bases and J shed 0 bases, with 9 bases lying between them. The germline V gene has CDR1 DFQATT and CDR2 SNEGSKA (reference sequence). The CDR3 consists of 13 residues. CDR3 loop: CSVRQSTNEKLFF. The CDR3 DNA follows: TGCAGTGTTCGACAGTCAACTAATGAAAAACTGTTTTTT.

This clonotype has a handful of counts. This rearrangement joins TRBV29-1 to TRBJ2-1; D may correspond to TRBD1 or TRBD2 (5 bases each). Germline CDR1 SQVTM, CDR2 ANQGSEA. The V end was cut by 2 bases, the J end by 8 bases, with 10 bases between. The CDR3 is made up of 12 amino acids. CDR3 region: CSVERDRDEQFF. CDR3 DNA: TGCAGCGTTGAAAGGGACCGAGATGAGCAGTTCTTC.

V is TRBV7-8 and J is TRBJ2-1; 11 bases match TRBD2. J gave up 0 bases and V 1 base, and 8 bases lay outside the gene matches. Germline V gene lookup returns CDR1 SGHVS and CDR2 FQNEAQ. The CDR3 has 19 amino acids. The DNA for the CDR3 is TGTGCCAGCAGCTTAGGGCTAGCGGGAGGACCGAGCTCCTACAATGAGCAGTTCTTC. The encoded protein is CASSLGLAGGPSSYNEQFF.

This clonotype was recorded many times. V and J are TRBV7-2 and TRBJ2-1, with 8 bases matching TRBD2. J was trimmed by 3 bases and V by 1 base; bases with no gene match: 2. CDR1 and CDR2 (germline): SGHTA, FQGNSA. The CDR3 runs to 15 residues. The CDR3 region is CASSLGGGFYNEQFF. CDR3 in DNA: TGTGCCAGCAGCTTAGGCGGGGGGTTCTACAATGAGCAGTTCTTC.

This clonotype was observed at least ten times. This chain links TRBV20-1 with TRBJ2-7; D is uncertain. Germline lookup yields CDR1 DFQATT and CDR2 SNEGSKA (reference sequence). The length of the CDR3 is 12 residues. V was shortened by 1 base and J by 2 bases, with 6 bases between the two germline ends. CDR3 in amino acids: CSARGRTYEQYF. The CDR3 DNA reads TGCAGTGCTAGAGGACGGACCTACGAGCAGTACTTC.

This clonotype has a count of ten or more. CDR3 DNA: TGTGCCAGCAGCTTAGTGGGAGCGGGAACTAGCACAGATACGCAGTATTTT. Translation: CASSLVGAGTSTDTQYF. This chain joins TRBV7-2 and TRBJ2-3, with TRBD2 matching 7 bases. Losses at the gene ends were 1 base for V and 0 bases for J; bases not matched to a gene: 7. CDR3 length: 17 residues. Germline CDR1 and CDR2: SGHTA and FQGNSA.

The chain joins TRBV11-2 to TRBJ2-3; D unclear. V shed 7 bases and J shed 1 base, with 18 bases lying between them. The germline V gene encodes CDR1 SGHAT and CDR2 FQNNGV. This CDR3 spans 16 amino acids. The CDR3 region has the DNA TGTGCCAGCATTTCCCCGGGCGGAAAACGCACAGATACGCAGTATTTT. This codes for CASISPGGKRTDTQYF.

About this clonotype itself: Sequence at one end of the junction differs from germline and may be a read error. The gene calls are TRBV7-7 and TRBJ2-3; TRBD2 aligns across 7 bases. This CDR3 is 17 amino acids long. CDR1 SSHAT and CDR2 FNYEAQ come from the germline V gene (reference sequence). CDR3 in amino acids: CASSSGERAGNTDTQYF. The CDR3 DNA is TGTGCTAGCAGCTCCGGGGAGCGAGCGGGAAACACAGATACGCAGTATTTT.

This clonotype was recorded at least ten times. The chain employs TRBV6-1 and TRBJ2-1, with 9 bases matching TRBD2. Losses at the gene ends were 8 bases for V and 8 bases for J; bases not matched to a gene: 10. CDR1 and CDR2 (germline): MNHNS, SASEGT. The CDR3 has 14 amino acids. CDR3 loop: CASSSAGGRDEQFF. The CDR3 DNA follows: TGTGCCAGCTCCTCAGCGGGAGGCCGTGATGAGCAGTTCTTC.

This clonotype showed up just a few times. V is TRBV20-1 and J is TRBJ1-3; D perhaps matches TRBD1 (6 bases). Trimming took 5 bases from V and 4 from J, leaving 12 bases between them. CDR3 length: 13 amino acids. CDR1 and CDR2 from the germline V gene are DFQATT and SNEGSKA (reference sequence). The CDR3 sequence: CSAATGYGNTIYF. DNA for the CDR3: TGCAGTGCTGCTACAGGGTACGGAAACACCATATATTTT.

This clonotype was seen at least ten times. The chain links TRBV12-3 or TRBV12-4 to TRBJ2-4; 8 nucleotides agree with TRBD1. The CDR3 extends over 13 amino acids. Trimming removed 6 bases from V and 10 bases from J; junction bases left unmatched: 8. The CDR3 bases are TGTGCCAGCAGGCGGGACAGGACGATAATTCAGTACTTC. Residues: CASRRDRTIIQYF.

V and J are TRBV9 and TRBJ2-1; D not certain. Germline V CDR1 and CDR2: SGDLS, YYNGEE. This CDR3 has 14 residues. Trimming removed 3 bases at V and 2 bases at J, with 9 bases between. DNA of the CDR3: TGTGCCAGCAGCGCGCGTCAAACCTACAATGAGCAGTTCTTC. Amino acid sequence: CASSARQTYNEQFF.

A remark on this clonotype: Possible read error: a much larger clone is one base away. V and J are TRBV20-1 and TRBJ2-1; TRBD2 is a possible D gene (5 bases). CDR3 size: 14 residues. Germline CDR1 reads DFQATT; CDR2 reads SNEGSKA (reference sequence). The CDR3 reads CSASHGNTYNEQCF. For the CDR3, the DNA is TGCAGTGCTAGTCACGGGAACACCTACAATGAGCAGTGCTTC.

This clonotype was counted many times. This chain joins TRBV27 and TRBJ2-1, with TRBD2 matching over 7 bases. Losses at the gene ends were 6 bases for V and 6 bases for J; bases not matched to a gene: 8. The CDR3 spans 14 residues. Germline V gene sequence: CDR1 MNHEY, CDR2 SMNVEV (reference sequence). CDR3: CASSLGRTSNEQFF. DNA of the CDR3: TGTGCCAGCAGCCTAGGCAGGACTAGCAATGAGCAGTTCTTC.

V usage is TRBV20-1 and J usage is TRBJ1-1, with 7 bases matching TRBD1. Unmatched junction bases numbered 7, after V lost 5 bases and J lost 1 base. CDR3 length equals 14 residues. Germline values: CDR1 DFQATT, CDR2 SNEGSKA (reference sequence). Here the CDR3 DNA reads TGCAGTGCTGCTGACAGGGCTAAGAACACTGAAGCTTTCTTT. It codes for CSAADRAKNTEAFF.

V gene TRBV7-9 combines with J gene TRBJ1-2, with 7 positions matching TRBD1. Unmatched junction bases numbered 9, after V lost 3 bases and J lost 2 bases. Germline V lookup: CDR1 SEHNR, CDR2 FQNEAQ (reference sequence). The CDR3 contains 16 residues. CDR3 amino acids: CASSFPLNRGNYGYTF. In nucleotides, the CDR3 is TGTGCCAGCAGCTTCCCCTTAAACAGGGGAAACTATGGCTACACCTTC.

This clonotype was counted at least ten times. The V and J genes are TRBV12-3 or TRBV12-4 and TRBJ1-1, with a weak D call TRBD1 (5 bases). This CDR3 has 14 amino acids. V dropped 2 bases and J dropped 3 bases, with 10 bases sitting between them. CDR3 DNA: TGTGCCAGCAGTTTAAGGGACGGCTACACTGAAGCTTTCTTT. This gives the protein CASSLRDGYTEAFF.

V usage is TRBV12-3 or TRBV12-4 and J usage is TRBJ2-2; unclear D gene. There are 13 residues in the CDR3. The ends were cut back, 10 bases at V and 1 base at J, with 10 bases in the middle. DNA of the CDR3: TGTGCCATCCGAGCGAGGAACACCGGGGAGCTGTTTTTT. This translates into CAIRARNTGELFF.

This clonotype has at least ten counts. The chain joins TRBV27 to TRBJ2-4; no clear D. Germline V gene lookup returns CDR1 MNHEY and CDR2 SMNVEV (reference sequence). V gave up 1 base and J gave up 0 bases, with 16 bases separating them. The CDR3 runs 18 residues. The CDR3, as DNA: TGTGCCAGCAGTTTATACAGCCCCAACGGTCTAGCCAAAAACATTCAGTACTTC. Amino acids: CASSLYSPNGLAKNIQYF.

This clonotype has ten or more counts. The rearrangement links TRBV27 to TRBJ2-1; 7 nucleotides agree with TRBD2. V dropped 6 bases and J dropped 0; count of bases not matched to a gene: 8. Germline loops: CDR1 MNHEY, CDR2 SMNVEV (reference sequence). This CDR3 is built from 16 residues. CDR3 bases: TGTGCCAGCAGGACCGGGACTACCTACTCCTACAATGAGCAGTTCTTC. It translates to CASRTGTTYSYNEQFF.

This clonotype showed up just a few times. V and J are TRBV5-4 and TRBJ2-5; TRBD2 matches 9 bases. The CDR3 contains 17 residues. Germline V lookup: CDR1 SGHNT, CDR2 YYREEE (reference sequence). V lost 0 bases, J lost 5 bases, and 11 bases stayed unmatched. The CDR3: CASSLDLVAGVRETQYF. Written as DNA, the CDR3 is TGTGCCAGCAGCTTGGATCTTGTAGCGGGAGTAAGGGAGACCCAGTACTTC.